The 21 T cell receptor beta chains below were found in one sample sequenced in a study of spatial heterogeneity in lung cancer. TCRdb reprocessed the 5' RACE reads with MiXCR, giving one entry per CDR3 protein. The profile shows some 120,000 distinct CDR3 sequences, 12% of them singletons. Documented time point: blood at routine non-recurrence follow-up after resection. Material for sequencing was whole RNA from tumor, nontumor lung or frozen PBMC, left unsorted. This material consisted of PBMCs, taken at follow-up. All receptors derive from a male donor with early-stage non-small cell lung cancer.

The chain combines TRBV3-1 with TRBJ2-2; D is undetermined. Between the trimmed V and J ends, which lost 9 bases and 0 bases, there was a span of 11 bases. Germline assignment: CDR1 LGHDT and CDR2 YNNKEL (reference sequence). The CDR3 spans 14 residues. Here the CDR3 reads CASQPFPNTGELFF. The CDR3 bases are TGTGCCAGTCAACCCTTTCCGAACACCGGGGAGCTGTTTTTT.

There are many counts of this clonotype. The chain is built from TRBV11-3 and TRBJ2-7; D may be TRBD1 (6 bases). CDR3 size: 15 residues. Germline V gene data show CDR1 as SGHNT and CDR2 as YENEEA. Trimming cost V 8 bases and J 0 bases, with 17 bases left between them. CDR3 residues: CASRRGQGNSYEQYF. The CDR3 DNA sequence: TGTGCCAGCCGACGCGGTCAGGGGAACTCCTACGAGCAGTACTTC.

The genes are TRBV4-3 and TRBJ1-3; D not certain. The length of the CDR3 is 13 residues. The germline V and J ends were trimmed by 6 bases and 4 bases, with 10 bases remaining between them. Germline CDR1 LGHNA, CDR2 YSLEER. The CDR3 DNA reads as TGCGCCAGCAGTCTCGGGTCCGGAAACACCATATATTTT. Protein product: CASSLGSGNTIYF.

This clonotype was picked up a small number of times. As DNA, the CDR3 is TGCGCCAGCAGCCCGGGGGACAAAACGAACACCGGGGAGCTGTTTTTT. It is translated as CASSPGDKTNTGELFF. This chain connects TRBV5-1 to TRBJ2-2; the D call may be TRBD1 or TRBD2 (6 bases each). Germline lookup yields CDR1 SGHRS and CDR2 YFSETQ. Trimming took 4 bases from V and 0 from J, leaving 13 bases between them. The CDR3 consists of 16 residues.

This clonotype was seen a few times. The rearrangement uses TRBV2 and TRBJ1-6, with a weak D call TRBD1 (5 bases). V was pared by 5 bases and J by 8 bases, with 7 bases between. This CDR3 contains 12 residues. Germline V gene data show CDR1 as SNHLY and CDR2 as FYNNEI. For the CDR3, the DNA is TGTGCCAGCAGTTCAGGGTATTCACCCCTCCACTTT. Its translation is CASSSGYSPLHF. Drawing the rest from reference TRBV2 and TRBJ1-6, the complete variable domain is EPEVTQTPSHQVTQMGQEVILRCVPISNHLYFYWYRQILGQKVEFLVSFYNNEISEKSEIFDDQFSVERPDGSNFTLKIRSTKLEDSAMYFCASSSGYSPLHFGNGTRLTVT.

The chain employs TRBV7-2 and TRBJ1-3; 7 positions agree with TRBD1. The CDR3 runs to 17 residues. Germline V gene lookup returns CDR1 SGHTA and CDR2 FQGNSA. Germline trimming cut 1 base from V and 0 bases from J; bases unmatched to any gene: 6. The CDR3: CASSLGRGQSSGNTIYF. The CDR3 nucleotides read TGTGCCAGCAGCTTAGGGAGGGGGCAAAGCTCTGGAAACACCATATATTTT.

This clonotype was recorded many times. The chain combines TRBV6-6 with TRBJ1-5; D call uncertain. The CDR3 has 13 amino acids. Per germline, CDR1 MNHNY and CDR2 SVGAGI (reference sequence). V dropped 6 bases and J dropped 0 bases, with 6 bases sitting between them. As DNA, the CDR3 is TGTGCCAGCAGGAGGGATAGCAATCAGCCCCAGCATTTT. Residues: CASRRDSNQPQHF.

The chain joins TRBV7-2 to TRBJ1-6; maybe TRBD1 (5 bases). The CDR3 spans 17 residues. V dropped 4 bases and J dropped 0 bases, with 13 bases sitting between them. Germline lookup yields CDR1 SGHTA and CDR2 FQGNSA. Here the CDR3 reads CASSSVRGSSYNSPLHF. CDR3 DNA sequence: TGTGCCAGCAGCTCAGTACGGGGGAGCTCCTATAATTCACCCCTCCACTTT.

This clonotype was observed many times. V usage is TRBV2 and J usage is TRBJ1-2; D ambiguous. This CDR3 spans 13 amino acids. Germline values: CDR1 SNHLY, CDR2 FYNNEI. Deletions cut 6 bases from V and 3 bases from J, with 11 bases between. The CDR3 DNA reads TGTGCCAGCAGCCGCGGTCTGGACTATGGCTACACCTTC. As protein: CASSRGLDYGYTF.

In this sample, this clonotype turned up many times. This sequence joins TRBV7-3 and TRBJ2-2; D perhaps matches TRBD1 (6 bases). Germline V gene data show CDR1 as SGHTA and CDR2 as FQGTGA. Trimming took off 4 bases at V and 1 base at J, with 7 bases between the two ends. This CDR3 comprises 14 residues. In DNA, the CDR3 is TGTGCCAGCAGCTCACAGGGGAACACCGGGGAGCTGTTTTTT. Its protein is CASSSQGNTGELFF.

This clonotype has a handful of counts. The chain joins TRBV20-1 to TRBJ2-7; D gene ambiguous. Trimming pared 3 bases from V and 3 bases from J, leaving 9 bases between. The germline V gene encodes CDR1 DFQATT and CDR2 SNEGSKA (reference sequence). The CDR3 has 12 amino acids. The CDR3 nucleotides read TGCAGTGCTAGCGTGGCGGACTACGAGCAGTACTTC. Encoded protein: CSASVADYEQYF.

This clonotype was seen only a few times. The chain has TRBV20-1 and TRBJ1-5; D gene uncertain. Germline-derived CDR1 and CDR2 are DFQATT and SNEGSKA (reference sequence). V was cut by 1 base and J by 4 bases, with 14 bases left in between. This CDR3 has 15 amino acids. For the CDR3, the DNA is TGCAGTGCTAGAGTACATGGCCAGAAAAATCAGCCCCAGCATTTT. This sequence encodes CSARVHGQKNQPQHF.

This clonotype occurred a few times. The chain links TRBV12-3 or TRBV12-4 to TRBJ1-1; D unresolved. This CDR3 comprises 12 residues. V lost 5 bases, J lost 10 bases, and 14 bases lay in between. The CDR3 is CASSGTAGRAFF. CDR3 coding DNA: TGTGCCAGCAGTGGTACAGCGGGGAGAGCTTTCTTT.

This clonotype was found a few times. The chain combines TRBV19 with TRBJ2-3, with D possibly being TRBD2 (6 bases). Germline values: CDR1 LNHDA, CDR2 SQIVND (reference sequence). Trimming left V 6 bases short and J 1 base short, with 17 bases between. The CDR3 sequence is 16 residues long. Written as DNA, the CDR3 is TGTGCCAGTAGGGGCCTCGGGCGGGGAGGCACAGATACGCAGTATTTT. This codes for CASRGLGRGGTDTQYF.

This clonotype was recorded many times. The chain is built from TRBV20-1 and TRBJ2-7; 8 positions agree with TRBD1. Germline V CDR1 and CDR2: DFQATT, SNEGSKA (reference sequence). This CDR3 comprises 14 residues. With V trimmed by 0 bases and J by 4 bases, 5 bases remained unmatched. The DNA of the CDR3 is TGCAGTGCTAGAGATCTTGGACAGGGTTACGAGCAGTACTTC. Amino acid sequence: CSARDLGQGYEQYF.

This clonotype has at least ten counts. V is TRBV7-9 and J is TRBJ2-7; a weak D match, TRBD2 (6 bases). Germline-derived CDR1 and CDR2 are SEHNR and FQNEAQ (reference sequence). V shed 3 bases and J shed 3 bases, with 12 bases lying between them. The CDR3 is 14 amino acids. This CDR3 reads CASSFGQGGYEQYF. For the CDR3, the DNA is TGTGCCAGCAGCTTTGGGCAGGGAGGCTACGAGCAGTACTTC. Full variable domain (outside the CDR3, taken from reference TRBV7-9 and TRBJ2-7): DTGVSQNPRHKITKRGQNVTFRCDPISEHNRLYWYRQTLGQGPEFLTYFQNEAQLEKSRLLSDRFSAERPKGSFSTLEIQRTEQGDSAMYLCASSFGQGGYEQYFGPGTRLTVT.

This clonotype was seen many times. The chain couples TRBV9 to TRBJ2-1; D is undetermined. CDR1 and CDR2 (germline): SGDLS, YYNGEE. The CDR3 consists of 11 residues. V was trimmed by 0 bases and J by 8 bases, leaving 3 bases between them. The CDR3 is CASSVGDEQFF. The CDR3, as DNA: TGTGCCAGCAGCGTAGGGGATGAGCAGTTCTTC.

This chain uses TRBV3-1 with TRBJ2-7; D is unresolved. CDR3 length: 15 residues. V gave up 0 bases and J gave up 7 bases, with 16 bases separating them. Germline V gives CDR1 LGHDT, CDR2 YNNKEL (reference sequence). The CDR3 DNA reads TGTGCCAGCAGCCAAGATCCCCGCCGAACTGAGGAGCAGTACTTC. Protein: CASSQDPRRTEEQYF.

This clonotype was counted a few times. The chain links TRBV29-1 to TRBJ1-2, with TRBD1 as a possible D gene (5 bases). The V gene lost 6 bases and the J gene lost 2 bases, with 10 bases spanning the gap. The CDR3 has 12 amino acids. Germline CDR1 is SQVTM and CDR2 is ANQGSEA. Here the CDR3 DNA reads TGCAGCGTGACTTGGGGGAACTATGGCTACACCTTC. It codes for CSVTWGNYGYTF.

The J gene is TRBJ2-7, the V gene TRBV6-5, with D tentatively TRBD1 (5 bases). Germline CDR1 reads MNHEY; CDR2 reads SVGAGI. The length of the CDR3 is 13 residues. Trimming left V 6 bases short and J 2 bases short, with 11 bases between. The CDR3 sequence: CASSETETYEQYF. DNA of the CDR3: TGTGCCAGCAGCGAGACAGAAACCTACGAGCAGTACTTC.

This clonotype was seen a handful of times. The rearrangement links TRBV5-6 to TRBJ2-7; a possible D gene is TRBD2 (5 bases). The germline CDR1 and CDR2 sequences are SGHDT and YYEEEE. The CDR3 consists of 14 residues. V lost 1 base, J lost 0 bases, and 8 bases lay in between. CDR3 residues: CASSLMGSSYEQYF. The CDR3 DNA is TGTGCCAGCAGCTTGATGGGGAGCTCCTACGAGCAGTACTTC. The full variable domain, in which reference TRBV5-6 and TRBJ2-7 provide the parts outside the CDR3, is DAGVTQSPTHLIKTRGQQVTLRCSPKSGHDTVSWYQQALGQGPQFIFQYYEEEERQRGNFPDRFSGHQFPNYSSELNVNALLLGDSALYLCASSLMGSSYEQYFGPGTRLTVT.